The text below deals with one T cell receptor beta chain. This sample was included in a study of blood T cell repertoires in COVID-19. At the level of the study: PBMCs, B-cell-depleted T cells, or T cells provided the cDNA or gDNA that made up the material.

Recovery among Cohort 3 donors was established by two negative PCRs, clearance, or symptom resolution. Some clones are missing from TCRdb's copy, which holds only in-frame ones; the method was immunoSEQ multiplex PCR. Found here are hundreds of thousands of clones, approximately 90% of them singletons; the top ten hold more than 1.5%. V was clipped by 6 bases and J by 6 bases; unmatched bases: 5. Per germline, CDR1 SQVTM and CDR2 ANQGSEA. The CDR3 spans 13 residues. This sequence joins TRBV29-1 and TRBJ1-2, with TRBD1 matching over 12 bases. Sequencing input: PBMCs or T cells enriched from blood (not recorded which). This receptor was taken from a man between 40 and 49 years old who had recovered from COVID-19. The CDR3 loop is CSVTGTGGNGYTF. The DNA for the CDR3 is TGCAGCGTGACAGGGACAGGGGGCAATGGCTACACCTTC.